A selection of T cell receptor beta chains follows, all from one sample in a study of cytotoxic CD8 clonotypes in ibrutinib-treated CLL. TCRdb's copy holds only in-frame clones and misses some; the assay was immunoSEQ multiplex PCR. This table holds about 270,000 clones, roughly three quarters found once. The material sequenced was PBMCs, taken at disease progression, from a patient treated with ibrutinib. Every receptor here comes from a human donor with chronic lymphocytic leukemia. Each CDR3 is given with its conserved first and last residue. The D gene is left open where the match is weak. Only part of the rows carry a size: once, few, many, or a class if the clone is expanded.

clone_size,j_call,v_call,d_call,cdr3_aa,cdr3_nt
NA,TRBJ1-2,TRBV7-8,NA,CASSLATGDGYTF,TGTGCCAGCAGCTTAGCGACAGGAGATGGCTACACCTTC
NA,TRBJ1-1,TRBV29-1,TRBD1,CSVPLTGAWNTEAFF,TGCAGCGTTCCCTTAACAGGGGCCTGGAACACTGAAGCTTTCTTT
NA,TRBJ2-1,TRBV27,NA,CASARAHPGNEQFF,TGTGCCAGCGCTCGGGCACACCCTGGGAATGAGCAGTTCTTC
NA,TRBJ1-2,TRBV6-5,TRBD1,CAACPGQGDRYTF,TGTGCCGCCTGCCCGGGACAGGGAGATCGCTACACCTTC
NA,TRBJ2-7,TRBV4-1,NA,CASSLRLGVSYEQYF,TGCGCCAGCAGCTTACGACTAGGAGTCTCCTACGAGCAGTACTTC
NA,TRBJ1-1,TRBV15,NA,CATSRDLGNLPMNTEAFF,TGTGCCACCAGCAGAGATCTGGGGAACCTCCCCATGAACACTGAAGCTTTCTTT
NA,TRBJ2-3,TRBV7-8,NA,CASSFPGSTDTQYF,TGTGCCAGCAGCTTCCCTGGCAGCACAGATACGCAGTATTTT
NA,TRBJ2-1,TRBV4-3,TRBD2,CASSQKLAGRLREQFF,TGCGCCAGCAGCCAGAAACTAGCGGGGAGACTTAGGGAGCAGTTCTTC
NA,TRBJ1-2,TRBV9,NA,CASSVGAGSYGYTF,TGTGCCAGCAGCGTAGGGGCCGGAAGCTATGGCTACACCTTC
NA,TRBJ2-3,TRBV6-6,NA,CASSYDRSTDTQYF,TGTGCCAGCAGTTACGACAGGTCCACAGATACGCAGTATTTT
NA,TRBJ2-7,TRBV18,NA,CASSPQTRYEQYF,TGTGCCAGCTCACCTCAGACTAGGTACGAGCAGTACTTC
NA,TRBJ2-5,TRBV9,NA,CASSASSPETQYF,TGTGCCAGCAGCGCCTCCTCCCCAGAGACCCAGTACTTC
NA,TRBJ2-5,TRBV28,TRBD2,CASSLSGLKETQYF,TGTGCCAGCAGTCTTAGCGGGTTGAAAGAGACCCAGTACTTC
NA,TRBJ2-7,TRBV7-9,NA,CASSLALGHATF,TGTGCCAGCAGCTTAGCGTTGGGACATGCCACCTTC
NA,TRBJ2-2,TRBV4-3,TRBD2,CASSQGTSGTGELFF,TGCGCCAGCAGCCAAGGGACTAGCGGTACCGGGGAGCTGTTTTTT
NA,TRBJ2-1,TRBV4-3,NA,CASSQRVSDRNEQFF,TGCGCCAGCAGCCAAAGGGTCAGTGATCGGAATGAGCAGTTCTTC
NA,TRBJ1-4,TRBV7-9,NA,CASSHLRGTNEKLFF,TGTGCCAGCAGCCACTTAAGGGGGACCAATGAAAAACTGTTTTTT
NA,TRBJ2-3,TRBV2,NA,CASSEDGGTSTDTQYF,TGTGCCAGCAGTGAAGACGGTGGGACTAGCACAGATACGCAGTATTTT
NA,TRBJ2-3,TRBV19,NA,CASSGGVSDTQYF,TGTGCCAGTAGCGGAGGGGTATCAGATACGCAGTATTTT
NA,TRBJ2-7,TRBV6-5,TRBD2,CASRNSGRIYEQYF,TGTGCCAGCAGAAATAGCGGGAGGATCTACGAGCAGTACTTC
NA,TRBJ2-5,TRBV10-1,NA,CASSDGKVSGVRKETQYF,TGCGCCAGCAGTGACGGAAAGGTGTCAGGGGTCCGTAAAGAGACCCAGTACTTC
NA,TRBJ2-7,TRBV7-3,TRBD1,CASSSNRGYEQYF,TGTGCCAGCAGCTCGAACAGGGGTTACGAGCAGTACTTC
NA,TRBJ2-6,TRBV9,NA,CASSVISPSGANVLTF,TGTGCCAGCAGCGTTATCTCGCCCTCTGGGGCCAACGTCCTGACTTTC
NA,TRBJ1-2,TRBV5-6,NA,CASSSSLGYGYTF,TGTGCCAGCAGCAGCTCACTGGGGTATGGCTACACCTTC
once,TRBJ1-1,TRBV5-1,TRBD1,CASRWTGVNTEAFF,TGCGCCAGCAGATGGACAGGGGTAAACACTGAAGCTTTCTTT
NA,TRBJ2-4,TRBV18,NA,CASSPNRAVKNIQYF,TGTGCCAGCTCACCAAATAGGGCCGTTAAAAACATTCAGTACTTC
NA,TRBJ2-7,TRBV7-9,TRBD2,CASSPSSGGLAGLWYEQYF,TGTGCCAGCAGCCCCTCTTCAGGAGGACTAGCGGGACTCTGGTACGAGCAGTACTTC